This passage covers 23 T cell receptor beta chains from one sample sequenced in a study of radiotherapy plus CTLA-4 blockade in lung cancer. TCRdb's table, derived via immunoSEQ multiplex PCR, lists solely in-frame clones and lacks some. The sample lists about 45,000 clones, almost 65% occurring once. The specimen was peripheral blood, collected from a patient treated with radiotherapy plus ipilimumab. These receptors came from a human donor with non-small cell lung cancer who had a partial response to radiotherapy plus ipilimumab.

The chain combines TRBV18 with TRBJ2-3; no firm D call. This CDR3 is 14 amino acids long. CDR1 is KGHSH, CDR2 LQKENI, per germline. V was cut by 3 bases and J by 5 bases, with 12 bases left in between. This CDR3 reads CASSPSRRVDTQYF. As DNA, the CDR3 is TGTGCCAGCTCACCGTCCCGAAGAGTAGATACGCAGTATTTT. Full variable domain (rest looked up from reference TRBV18 and TRBJ2-3): NAGVMQNPRHLVRRRGQEARLRCSPMKGHSHVYWYRQLPEEGLKFMVYLQKENIIDESGMPKERFSAEFPKEGPSILRIQQVVRGDSAAYFCASSPSRRVDTQYFGPGTRLTVL.

This rearrangement joins TRBV6-5 to TRBJ2-1, with TRBD1 as a possible D gene (5 bases). Trimming stripped 6 bases from V and 1 base from J, with 13 bases between. The CDR3 is 15 residues long. The germline gives CDR1 MNHEY, CDR2 SVGAGI. This CDR3 reads CASRVQGGSYNEQFF. CDR3 in DNA: TGTGCCAGCAGAGTTCAGGGCGGTTCCTACAATGAGCAGTTCTTC.

This chain's CDR3 is CASSATRADTQYF. CDR3 sequence (DNA): TGTGCCAGCTCAGCTACCAGGGCAGATACGCAGTATTTT. The V call is TRBV18, the J call TRBJ2-3; weak D call: TRBD1 (5 bases). V lost 5 bases and J lost 4, with 10 bases in between. The CDR3 has 13 amino acids. Germline CDR1 KGHSH, CDR2 LQKENI.

This clone was seen a few times. The CDR3: CASSPGGGSYNEQFF. For the CDR3, the DNA is TGTGCCAGCAGTCCAGGGGGAGGCTCCTACAATGAGCAGTTCTTC. The chain links TRBV4-2 to TRBJ2-1; D is perhaps TRBD1 (7 bases). CDR1 and CDR2 (germline): LGHNA, YNFKEQ. Between the trimmed V and J ends, which lost 6 bases and 0 bases, there was a span of 12 bases. The length of the CDR3 is 15 residues.

This rearrangement joins TRBV4-1 to TRBJ2-7; a possible D gene is TRBD1 (5 bases). This CDR3 has 14 residues. Germline loops: CDR1 MGHRA, CDR2 YSYEKL. V was trimmed by 1 base and J by 1 base, leaving 8 bases between them. CDR3 nucleotides: TGCGCCAGCAGCCAAGGGGGCACTTCCTACGAGCAGTACTTC. Translating it yields CASSQGGTSYEQYF.

This clone was seen only once. This rearrangement joins TRBV15 to TRBJ1-2; possibly TRBD1 for D (6 bases). Per germline, CDR1 LNHNV and CDR2 YYDKDF (reference sequence). CDR3 length: 12 residues. V lost 4 bases, J lost 3 bases, and 6 bases lay in between. The DNA of the CDR3 is TGTGCCACCAGCACAGGGGACTATGGCTACACCTTC. As protein: CATSTGDYGYTF.

This chain links TRBV2 with TRBJ1-1; D remains unclear. Germline assignment: CDR1 SNHLY and CDR2 FYNNEI. V lost 5 bases and J 2 bases, leaving 9 bases between the germline ends. The CDR3 runs 13 residues. The CDR3 here is CASSSTPNTEAFF. The CDR3, as DNA: TGTGCCAGCAGTAGTACTCCTAACACTGAAGCTTTCTTT.

The chain has TRBV29-1 and TRBJ2-4; the match to TRBD1 covers 9 bases. This CDR3 region has 11 residues. The germline gives CDR1 SQVTM, CDR2 ANQGSEA. V shed 3 bases, J shed 9 bases, and the junction held 0 bases outside the gene matches. CDR3 bases: TGCAGCGTTGAGGACAGGGGCATTCAGTACTTC. It codes for CSVEDRGIQYF.

J is TRBJ1-6 and V is TRBV4-2; tentative D call: TRBD1 (5 bases). V was clipped by 3 bases and J by 0 bases, with 9 bases between them. Per germline, CDR1 LGHNA and CDR2 YNFKEQ. CDR3 length equals 16 residues. Here the CDR3 reads CASSQGEGSYNSPLHF. The CDR3 DNA reads TGTGCCAGCAGCCAGGGGGAGGGCTCCTATAATTCACCCCTCCACTTT.

The chain is built from TRBV5-1 and TRBJ2-3; 10 bases are shared with TRBD2. CDR1 is SGHRS and CDR2 is YFSETQ in the germline V gene. The CDR3 is made up of 16 amino acids. With 5 bases clipped from V and 0 bases from J, the junction kept 6 bases outside the gene matches. The CDR3 nucleotides read TGCGCCAGCAGAGGGCTAGCGGGAGTCAGCACAGATACGCAGTATTTT. Amino acid sequence: CASRGLAGVSTDTQYF.

This clone appeared a few times. This rearrangement joins TRBV29-1 to TRBJ2-1, with a weak D call TRBD2 (7 bases). The CDR3 covers 13 residues. Trimming cost V 4 bases and J 6 bases, with 13 bases left between them. Germline CDR1 is SQVTM and CDR2 is ANQGSEA. The CDR3 protein is CSVGGGGGNEQFF. CDR3 DNA sequence: TGCAGCGTTGGTGGGGGAGGGGGCAATGAGCAGTTCTTC.

The V and J genes are TRBV7-2 and TRBJ2-3, with D tentatively TRBD2 (6 bases). This CDR3 has 17 residues. Trimming removed 6 bases at V and 6 bases at J, with 25 bases between. Germline CDR1 is SGHTA and CDR2 is FQGNSA. CDR3 amino acids: CASSSLRAGLAGDTQYF. The CDR3, as DNA: TGTGCCAGCAGTTCCCTCAGAGCGGGCTTGGCGGGGGATACGCAGTATTTT.

This clone has a handful of counts. The chain recombines TRBV30 with TRBJ2-1, with D unclear. The CDR3 has 16 residues. Trimming took 1 base from V and 6 from J, leaving 19 bases between them. Germline-derived CDR1 and CDR2 are GTSNPN and SVGIG (reference sequence). DNA of the CDR3: TGTGCCTGGAGTGCCCGCATCTACTCTTCCGGCAATGAGCAGTTCTTC. As protein: CAWSARIYSSGNEQFF.

This chain joins TRBV27 and TRBJ1-2, with 8 bases that match TRBD1. The V segment lost 6 bases and the J segment 4 bases; nucleotides outside the gene matches: 4. There are 13 residues in the CDR3. The germline gives CDR1 MNHEY, CDR2 SMNVEV (reference sequence). The chain's CDR3 is CASSGQGRYGYTF. The CDR3 DNA sequence: TGTGCCAGCAGCGGACAGGGTCGCTATGGCTACACCTTC.

The chain combines TRBV9 with TRBJ2-7, with a weak D call TRBD2 (6 bases). Germline CDR1 is SGDLS and CDR2 is YYNGEE. CDR3 size: 14 residues. With 5 bases removed from V and 5 bases from J, the gap between germline ends came to 17 bases. In nucleotides, the CDR3 is TGTGCCAGCAGTTTCGGGGGTGGTGGGGACGAGCAGTACTTC. It yields the protein CASSFGGGGDEQYF.

The CDR3 sequence: CASSRVRETQYF. The CDR3, as DNA: TGTGCCAGCAGCCGGGTGCGGGAGACCCAGTACTTC. The chain recombines TRBV14 with TRBJ2-5, with D unresolved. The V gene's germline CDR1 is SGHDN and CDR2 FVKESK. This CDR3 is built from 12 residues. The V gene lost 4 bases and the J gene lost 5 bases, with 8 bases spanning the gap.

This sequence joins TRBV2 and TRBJ2-3; 7 nucleotides line up with TRBD2. J was trimmed by 6 bases and V by 3 bases; bases with no gene match: 6. Per germline, CDR1 SNHLY and CDR2 FYNNEI. This CDR3 has 14 amino acids. The CDR3 loop reads CASSEGRVKDTQYF. DNA of the CDR3: TGTGCCAGCAGTGAGGGGAGGGTTAAGGATACGCAGTATTTT.

Concerning this clone: The sample contains more than one DNA sequence encoding this CDR3. The chain carries TRBV5-4 and TRBJ2-6; TRBD1 agrees at 9 bases. The V segment lost 3 bases and the J segment 2 bases; nucleotides outside the gene matches: 6. The CDR3 is 17 amino acids. CDR1 is SGHNT and CDR2 is YYREEE in the germline V gene (reference sequence). This CDR3 is CASSSPGQGAGANVLTF. The CDR3 DNA is TGTGCCAGCAGCTCCCCGGGACAGGGTGCTGGGGCCAACGTCCTGACTTTC.

The chain employs TRBV18 and TRBJ1-1; weak D call: TRBD1 (5 bases). There are 15 residues in the CDR3. V was trimmed by 0 bases and J by 4 bases, leaving 12 bases between them. Germline V gives CDR1 KGHSH, CDR2 LQKENI. The DNA for the CDR3 is TGTGCCAGCTCACCACCGGGAGGGGTTCGCACTGAAGCTTTCTTT. It is translated as CASSPPGGVRTEAFF.

The chain combines TRBV5-1 with TRBJ2-1, with a weak D call TRBD2 (5 bases). This CDR3 comprises 18 residues. Trimming removed 3 bases from V and 0 bases from J, with 19 bases in between. Germline CDR1 reads SGHRS; CDR2 reads YFSETQ. The CDR3 is CASSSRSSASSSYNEQFF. The CDR3 bases are TGCGCCAGCAGCTCCCGGAGTAGCGCCTCGAGCTCCTACAATGAGCAGTTCTTC.

This clone was recorded a few times. V is TRBV6-1 and J is TRBJ2-1, with 7 bases matching TRBD2. Germline CDR1 is MNHNS and CDR2 is SASEGT. The junction had 10 bases not matched to a gene; V was cut back by 4 bases and J by 10 bases. The CDR3 loop spans 14 amino acids. The CDR3 DNA sequence: TGTGCCAGCAGTGGTATGGGGAGGGGCCCGGAGCAGTTCTTC. The encoded protein is CASSGMGRGPEQFF.

The CDR3 sequence is CASGLGGTSGADTQYF. In DNA form, the CDR3 reads TGTGCTAGTGGTTTGGGCGGGACTAGCGGGGCAGATACGCAGTATTTT. The chain couples TRBV12-5 to TRBJ2-3; 13 nucleotides align to TRBD2. Germline V gene data show CDR1 as LGHNT and CDR2 as FRNRAP. The trim removed 1 base at V and 4 bases at J, leaving 2 bases unmatched. There are 16 residues in the CDR3.

The sample holds a few counts of this clone. The chain joins TRBV4-2 to TRBJ1-2, with 8 bases that match TRBD1. Germline CDR1 is LGHNA and CDR2 is YNFKEQ. Unmatched junction bases numbered 9, after V lost 4 bases and J lost 5 bases. The CDR3 consists of 15 residues. For the CDR3, the DNA is TGTGCCAGCAGCCTGGACAGGGATGTAAGGTATGGCTACACCTTC. Translation: CASSLDRDVRYGYTF.